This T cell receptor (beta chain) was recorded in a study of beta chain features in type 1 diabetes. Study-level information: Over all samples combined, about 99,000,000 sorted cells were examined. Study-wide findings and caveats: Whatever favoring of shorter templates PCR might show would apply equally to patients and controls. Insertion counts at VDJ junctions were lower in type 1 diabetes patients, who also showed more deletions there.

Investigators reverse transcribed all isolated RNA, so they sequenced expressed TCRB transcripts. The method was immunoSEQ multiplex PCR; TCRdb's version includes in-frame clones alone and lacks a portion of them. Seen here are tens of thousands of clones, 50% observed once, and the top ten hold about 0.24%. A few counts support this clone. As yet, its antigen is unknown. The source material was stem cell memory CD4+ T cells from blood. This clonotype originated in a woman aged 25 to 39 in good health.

CDR3 in amino acids: CASSLSRQGTYEQYF. The DNA for the CDR3 is TGTGCCAGCAGCTTATCGAGGCAGGGGACCTACGAGCAGTACTTC. The rearrangement joins TRBV13 to TRBJ2-7; a weak D match, TRBD1 (6 bases). The CDR3 contains 15 residues. CDR1 and CDR2 (germline): PRHDT, FYEKMQ (reference sequence). Between the trimmed V and J ends, which lost 2 bases and 2 bases, there was a span of 13 bases.